These 27 T cell receptor beta chains came from one sample sequenced in a study of regulatory and conventional T cells in RAG deficiency. This table comes from immunoSEQ multiplex PCR, and its TCRdb copy is limited to in-frame clones, with some not included. The profile shows some 6,700 clones, around 80% of them singletons. This same sample was also part of a study on regulatory T cells. As that study records: Primers: 52 TRBV forward and 13 TRBJ reverse.

Sequencing was performed on CD8+ T cells sorted from blood. These receptors all come from a human donor in good health.

The V gene is TRBV6-6, the J gene TRBJ2-2; 8 bases fit TRBD1. Germline trimming cut 6 bases from V and 1 base from J; bases unmatched to any gene: 1. This CDR3 has 14 residues. CDR1 MNHNY and CDR2 SVGAGI come from the germline V gene (reference sequence). CDR3 nucleotides: TGTGCCAGCAGAGGACAGGGGAACACCGGGGAGCTGTTTTTT. It codes for CASRGQGNTGELFF.

The V and J genes are TRBV7-9 and TRBJ2-7, with TRBD1 matching over 7 bases. Losses at the gene ends were 5 bases for V and 3 bases for J; bases not matched to a gene: 7. The germline V gene encodes CDR1 SEHNR and CDR2 FQNEAQ (reference sequence). The CDR3 totals 14 residues. The CDR3 sequence: CASSSEQGFYEQYF. The CDR3 bases are TGTGCCAGCAGCAGCGAACAGGGGTTCTACGAGCAGTACTTC.

This chain connects TRBV6-5 to TRBJ1-2; D gene unclear. V dropped 2 bases and J dropped 8 bases, with 9 bases sitting between them. The CDR3 has 12 amino acids. The germline V gene encodes CDR1 MNHEY and CDR2 SVGAGI. The CDR3 nucleotides are TGTGCCAGCAGTTACGGGCTCTTCGGCTACACCTTC. It encodes CASSYGLFGYTF.

The gene calls are TRBV6-5 and TRBJ1-2, with D uncertain. Deletions cut 2 bases from V and 4 bases from J, with 17 bases between. The germline gives CDR1 MNHEY, CDR2 SVGAGI. The CDR3 extends over 16 amino acids. CDR3 loop: CASSYAADGSRYGYTF. The CDR3 DNA sequence: TGTGCCAGCAGTTACGCCGCTGATGGGAGCCGCTATGGCTACACCTTC.

The J gene is TRBJ1-6, the V gene TRBV30; D possibly corresponds to TRBD1 (6 bases). The CDR3 extends over 15 amino acids. CDR1 GTSNPN and CDR2 SVGIG come from the germline V gene (reference sequence). Trimming removed 2 bases from V and 14 bases from J, with 22 bases in between. The CDR3 sequence: CAWSSPTGAVPTLHF. The DNA of the CDR3 is TGTGCCTGGAGTAGTCCTACGGGGGCTGTACCCACCCTCCACTTT.

The chain links TRBV21-1 to TRBJ2-3; the D segment call TRBD2 is taken from the table without a DNA check. TRBV21-1 is marked as a pseudogene. CDR3 length: 18 amino acids. The CDR3 DNA reads as TGTGCCAGCAGCCGGACTAGCGGGGGAGTTCTTTTCACAGATACGCAGTATTTT. Translating it yields CASSRTSGGVLFTDTQYF.

The chain joins TRBV7-6 to TRBJ2-5; D may match TRBD1 or TRBD2 (5 bases each). Germline loops: CDR1 SGHVS, CDR2 FNYEAQ. With 5 bases removed from V and 9 bases from J, the gap between germline ends came to 13 bases. This CDR3 is built from 12 residues. The CDR3 DNA reads as TGTGCCAGCAGCACGCGGGCAGGGTCCCAGTACTTC. This sequence encodes CASSTRAGSQYF.

This chain links TRBV5-4 with TRBJ2-1, with 7 nucleotides matching TRBD2. The junction had 6 bases not matched to a gene; V was cut back by 4 bases and J by 2 bases. The length of the CDR3 is 15 residues. The germline V gene encodes CDR1 SGHNT and CDR2 YYREEE (reference sequence). CDR3 DNA: TGTGCCAGCAGCGGTCTGGGGGGGGCCTACAATGAGCAGTTCTTC. It specifies CASSGLGGAYNEQFF.

The chain carries TRBV5-1 and TRBJ2-5; D is unclear. Trimming shortened V by 4 bases and J by 5 bases, and 12 bases separated the two germline ends. CDR1 is SGHRS and CDR2 is YFSETQ in the germline V gene. The CDR3 length is 13 residues. This CDR3 is CASSRVLWETQYF. The CDR3 nucleotides read TGCGCCAGCAGCCGGGTTTTATGGGAGACCCAGTACTTC.

This chain uses TRBV19 with TRBJ1-2; TRBD1 might be the D (5 bases). Germline CDR1 and CDR2: LNHDA and SQIVND (reference sequence). There are 13 residues in the CDR3. Trimming removed 7 bases from V and 7 bases from J, with 16 bases in between. CDR3 nucleotides: TGTGCCAGTACCCCCCCCGGGGCGCGTGGCTACACCTTC. It translates to CASTPPGARGYTF. The entire variable domain, with the rest obtained from reference TRBV19 and TRBJ1-2, is as follows: DGGITQSPKYLFRKEGQNVTLSCEQNLNHDAMYWYRQDPGQGLRLIYYSQIVNDFQKGDIAEGYSVSREKKESFPLTVTSAQKNPTAFYLCASTPPGARGYTFGSGTRLTVV.

CDR3 in amino acids: CASRTGTGLMLFNQPQHF. CDR3 in DNA: TGTGCCAGCAGGACCGGGACAGGCCTCATGCTATTCAATCAGCCCCAGCATTTT. The chain recombines TRBV28 with TRBJ1-5, with 8 bases fitting TRBD1. Looked up from germline, CDR1 is MDHEN and CDR2 is SYDVKM. The V gene end was trimmed by 6 bases and the J gene end by 3 bases; junction bases not matched to a gene: 16. The CDR3 is 18 amino acids. Drawing the rest from reference TRBV28 and TRBJ1-5, the complete variable domain is DVKVTQSSRYLVKRTGEKVFLECVQDMDHENMFWYRQDPGLGLRLIYFSYDVKMKEKGDIPEGYSVSREKKERFSLILESASTNQTSMYLCASRTGTGLMLFNQPQHFGDGTRLSIL.

This chain joins TRBV19 and TRBJ1-4; D is uncertain. Trimming removed 7 bases at V and 5 bases at J, with 5 bases between. Looked up from germline, CDR1 is LNHDA and CDR2 is SQIVND (reference sequence). The length of the CDR3 is 11 residues. CDR3 coding DNA: TGTGCCAGTACTAAGAATGAAAAACTGTTTTTT. Translated, it gives CASTKNEKLFF. The entire variable domain, with the rest obtained from reference TRBV19 and TRBJ1-4, is as follows: DGGITQSPKYLFRKEGQNVTLSCEQNLNHDAMYWYRQDPGQGLRLIYYSQIVNDFQKGDIAEGYSVSREKKESFPLTVTSAQKNPTAFYLCASTKNEKLFFGSGTQLSVL.

The J gene is TRBJ2-1, the V gene TRBV21-1; TRBD1 is taken as the D call from the table, unchecked against the DNA. TRBV21-1 is deemed a pseudogene. This CDR3 is 18 amino acids long. The CDR3 nucleotides read TGTGCCAGCAGCAAAGTTGACTCGAAGGGCGAGGGGGTCAATGAGCAGTTCTTC. Encoded protein: CASSKVDSKGEGVNEQFF.

This chain uses TRBV19 with TRBJ2-7; 10 positions match TRBD2. Germline trimming cut 4 bases from V and 3 bases from J; bases unmatched to any gene: 9. Germline V gene lookup returns CDR1 LNHDA and CDR2 SQIVND (reference sequence). The length of the CDR3 is 16 residues. This CDR3 is CASSTIAGGALYEQYF. Written as DNA, the CDR3 is TGTGCCAGTAGTACTATAGCGGGGGGTGCACTCTACGAGCAGTACTTC.

The rearrangement links TRBV6-1 to TRBJ1-1; unclear D gene. Trimming stripped 8 bases from V and 0 bases from J, with 10 bases between. Germline CDR1 and CDR2: MNHNS and SASEGT. The CDR3 has 13 amino acids. DNA of the CDR3: TGTGCCAGCCGAGTGTTCATGAACACTGAAGCTTTCTTT. As protein: CASRVFMNTEAFF.

Here the CDR3 DNA reads TGTGCCAGCAGCATACGGACAGGGGCAACTAATGAAAAACTGTTTTTT. It codes for CASSIRTGATNEKLFF. V gene TRBV5-5 combines with J gene TRBJ1-4; 9 bases align to TRBD1. The CDR3 is 16 amino acids. CDR1 SGHKS and CDR2 YYEKEE come from the germline V gene (reference sequence). V was clipped by 4 bases and J by 0 bases; unmatched bases: 4. The full variable domain, completed using reference TRBV5-5 and TRBJ1-4, is DAGVTQSPTHLIKTRGQQVTLRCSPISGHKSVSWYQQVLGQGPQFIFQYYEKEERGRGNFPDRFSARQFPNYSSELNVNALLLGDSALYLCASSIRTGATNEKLFFGSGTQLSVL.

V and J are TRBV5-1 and TRBJ2-1; D not resolved. This CDR3 contains 13 residues. V gave up 4 bases and J gave up 6 bases, with 11 bases separating them. Germline CDR1 and CDR2: SGHRS and YFSETQ. CDR3 coding DNA: TGCGCCAGCAGCATACCGGAGATCAATGAGCAGTTCTTC. This translates into CASSIPEINEQFF.

In this sample, this clone turned up a few times. The V and J genes are TRBV30 and TRBJ2-7, with 7 bases aligning to TRBD1. The germline gives CDR1 GTSNPN, CDR2 SVGIG (reference sequence). V trimming: 0 bases; J trimming: 9 bases; junction bases outside the gene matches: 8. The CDR3 has 13 residues. CDR3 loop: CAWSVPGGIGQYF. In DNA, the CDR3 is TGTGCCTGGAGTGTACCAGGGGGTATTGGGCAGTACTTC.

V and J are TRBV6-5 and TRBJ2-7, with unresolved D. Trimming left V 6 bases short and J 2 bases short, with 11 bases between. Germline values: CDR1 MNHEY, CDR2 SVGAGI. The CDR3 totals 13 residues. The CDR3 DNA is TGTGCCAGCAGGCTAAGAGGAGCCTACGAGCAGTACTTC. It encodes CASRLRGAYEQYF.

The chain joins TRBV6-1 to TRBJ2-2; 7 nucleotides align to TRBD1. The trim removed 3 bases at V and 3 bases at J, leaving 7 bases unmatched. There are 16 residues in the CDR3. Per germline, CDR1 MNHNS and CDR2 SASEGT. This CDR3 is CASSDTGTDDTGELFF. The CDR3 DNA follows: TGTGCCAGCAGTGATACCGGGACAGACGACACCGGGGAGCTGTTTTTT.

V and J are TRBV6-1 and TRBJ2-2; 10 positions match TRBD2. The V and J ends lost 2 bases and 6 bases, in that order; junction bases with no gene match: 3. CDR3 length: 15 residues. Germline values: CDR1 MNHNS, CDR2 SASEGT. This CDR3 reads CASSEFSGGAGELFF. In DNA form, the CDR3 reads TGTGCCAGCAGTGAATTCAGCGGGGGGGCCGGGGAGCTGTTTTTT.

For this clone: Relative to the germline gene, one junction end is altered; a read error may explain this. This chain joins TRBV5-5 and TRBJ1-2; D is undetermined. The V gene's germline CDR1 is SGHKS and CDR2 YYEKEE (reference sequence). The CDR3 has 12 amino acids. CDR3 amino acids: CASSSRSWPEHF. DNA of the CDR3: TGTGCCAGCAGCTCCCGTTCGTGGCCCGAGCACTTC.

The gene calls are TRBV30 and TRBJ1-1; the D gene is possibly TRBD1 (6 bases). V shed 3 bases and J shed 1 base, with 9 bases lying between them. From germline, CDR1 is GTSNPN and CDR2 SVGIG (reference sequence). The CDR3 spans 13 residues. The CDR3 reads CAWRRGWNTEAFF. Here the CDR3 DNA reads TGTGCCTGGAGGAGGGGGTGGAACACTGAAGCTTTCTTT.

J is TRBJ2-7 and V is TRBV4-1, with 11 bases aligning to TRBD2. Germline V gives CDR1 MGHRA, CDR2 YSYEKL. With 4 bases clipped from V and 5 bases from J, the junction kept 10 bases outside the gene matches. This CDR3 has 16 residues. Written as DNA, the CDR3 is TGCGCCAGCAGCCTCCTGGGGCTAGCGGGGGGCCACGAGCAGTACTTC. This sequence encodes CASSLLGLAGGHEQYF.

V is TRBV9 and J is TRBJ1-3, with D unclear. Germline lookup yields CDR1 SGDLS and CDR2 YYNGEE. V was cut by 4 bases and J by 0 bases, with 5 bases left in between. The CDR3 runs 13 residues. The CDR3 reads CASSRSSGNTIYF. The CDR3 nucleotides are TGTGCCAGCAGCCGGAGCTCTGGAAACACCATATATTTT.

Here the CDR3 reads CASSHGTGSDYGYTF. The CDR3, as DNA: TGTGCCAGCAGCCACGGGACAGGGTCTGACTATGGCTACACCTTC. This rearrangement joins TRBV6-1 to TRBJ1-2; 9 nucleotides match TRBD1. Germline V gene lookup returns CDR1 MNHNS and CDR2 SASEGT. Trimming at V came to 6 bases and at J to 3 bases, leaving 8 bases not matched to a gene. The CDR3 extends over 15 amino acids.

The V gene is TRBV6-4, the J gene TRBJ2-3; 9 nucleotides agree with TRBD2. The junction had 0 bases not matched to a gene; V was cut back by 4 bases and J by 1 base. CDR1 and CDR2 (germline): MRHNA, SNTAGT. The CDR3 runs to 14 residues. In nucleotides, the CDR3 is TGTGCCAGCAGTGGGACTAGCGGCACAGATACGCAGTATTTT. Translated, it gives CASSGTSGTDTQYF.